This T cell receptor beta chain was retrieved from a study of cytomegalovirus exposure and HLA in healthy donors. Study conclusions and caveats: In a later analysis, first-cohort TCR clusters were found to tend to co-occur in the approximately 120 validation repertoires. It was 150 or so TCR beta chains that were listed as cytomegalovirus-associated. Three CMV-associated chains proved CMV antigen-specific in vitro.

This CDR3 has 16 residues. The V and J ends lost 1 base and 5 bases respectively, with 18 bases between them. Germline lookup yields CDR1 LNHDA and CDR2 SQIVND (reference sequence). Concerning this clone: Antigen specificity is unknown.

Assay: immunoSEQ multiplex PCR; the TCRdb copy retains only in-frame clones and omits some. Found here are fewer than 200,000 clones, approximately 87% of them singletons; the top ten hold approximately 1.5%. Separate from the approximately 700-subject first cohort was the approximately 120-subject validation cohort, to which the donors belonged. The origin of this receptor is a woman aged 30 to 39 in good health and CMV-seronegative. V is TRBV19 and J is TRBJ2-7; a weak D match, TRBD2 (6 bases). The specimen sequenced was PBMCs. In nucleotides, the CDR3 is TGTGCCAGTAGTATAGCAGGAGGGCCGGCGGCCCACGAGCAGTACTTC. Translating it yields CASSIAGGPAAHEQYF.